The rows below give T cell receptor beta chains drawn from one sample of a study of T-cell reconstitution after alpha-beta-depleted transplantation in children. TCRdb reanalysed the PCR reads using MiXCR and keeps one entry per CDR3 protein. Of around 400,000 distinct CDR3 sequences in the sample, approximately 10% are singletons; the top ten hold roughly 5.1%. The sample was PBMCs from the stem cell graft donor, taken from the stem cell graft. These receptors came from a human donor who donated a stem cell graft to a child with acute myeloid leukemia. CDR3s include the opening cysteine and the closing phenylalanine or tryptophan. The D gene is left open where the match is weak. Size tells how often a clone was seen (once, few, many) or the class of an expanded clone, and some rows leave it out.

CDR3nt: TGTGCCAGCAGTTCGACGGATAGCAATCAGCCCCAGCATTTT
CDR3aa: CASSSTDSNQPQHF
d_gene: .
j_gene: TRBJ1-5
v_gene: TRBV12-3/TRBV12-4
abundance: many

CDR3nt: TGTGCCAGCAGTTTACGGCGGGGGTACAATGAGCAGTTCTTC
CDR3aa: CASSLRRGYNEQFF
d_gene: TRBD2
j_gene: TRBJ2-1
v_gene: TRBV12-3/TRBV12-4
abundance: .

CDR3nt: TGTGCCAGCAGCCAAGGGGGCCCCCAGCATTTT
CDR3aa: CASSQGGPQHF
d_gene: .
j_gene: TRBJ1-5
v_gene: TRBV4-2
abundance: .

CDR3nt: TGTGCCAGCAGCCTACAGGGGGCGCAGGAGACCCAGTACTTC
CDR3aa: CASSLQGAQETQYF
d_gene: TRBD1
j_gene: TRBJ2-5
v_gene: TRBV27
abundance: many

CDR3nt: TGTGCCAGCAGTTTTGGTAGGGTACTTAATGAAAAACTGTTTTTT
CDR3aa: CASSFGRVLNEKLFF
d_gene: .
j_gene: TRBJ1-4
v_gene: TRBV12-3/TRBV12-4
abundance: .

CDR3nt: TGTGCCAGCAGACCCCTATCGGCCCACCAAGAGACCCAGTACTTC
CDR3aa: CASRPLSAHQETQYF
d_gene: .
j_gene: TRBJ2-5
v_gene: TRBV6-2/TRBV6-3
abundance: .

CDR3nt: TGTGCCAGCAGCAAGGATGACAGGGTTAAAGCTTTCTTT
CDR3aa: CASSKDDRVKAFF
d_gene: TRBD1
j_gene: TRBJ1-1
v_gene: TRBV7-9
abundance: .

CDR3nt: TGCAGCGTTTCGTACACGGACTATGGCTACACCTTC
CDR3aa: CSVSYTDYGYTF
d_gene: .
j_gene: TRBJ1-2
v_gene: TRBV29-1
abundance: few

CDR3nt: TGTGCCAGCAGCCCCAGTAGTGGGGCGGGAGGTCATGAGCAGTTCTTC
CDR3aa: CASSPSSGAGGHEQFF
d_gene: TRBD2
j_gene: TRBJ2-1
v_gene: TRBV9
abundance: .

CDR3nt: TGTGCCAGCAGTCCCAGCCCCAGGGGGGACTACGAGCAGTACTTC
CDR3aa: CASSPSPRGDYEQYF
d_gene: .
j_gene: TRBJ2-7
v_gene: TRBV6-5
abundance: .

CDR3nt: TGTGCCAGCAGCTTAGCATCCGGGACAGGCTATAATTCACCCCTCCACTTT
CDR3aa: CASSLASGTGYNSPLHF
d_gene: TRBD1
j_gene: TRBJ1-6
v_gene: TRBV7-9
abundance: few

CDR3nt: TGTGCCAGCAGCCAAGATTACAGTAGCTATGGCTACACCTTC
CDR3aa: CASSQDYSSYGYTF
d_gene: .
j_gene: TRBJ1-2
v_gene: TRBV3-1
abundance: few

CDR3nt: TGTGCCAGCAGCCTGGAGCGGGCGCAGAGGGCCAACGTCCTGACTTTC
CDR3aa: CASSLERAQRANVLTF
d_gene: .
j_gene: TRBJ2-6
v_gene: TRBV11-2
abundance: few

CDR3nt: TGTGCTAGCAGCTTAACAGCAGGGTACGAGCAGTACTTC
CDR3aa: CASSLTAGYEQYF
d_gene: .
j_gene: TRBJ2-7
v_gene: TRBV7-7
abundance: many

CDR3nt: TGCAGCTCAACCGATGTAGCGGGCTACGAGCAGTACTTC
CDR3aa: CSSTDVAGYEQYF
d_gene: TRBD2
j_gene: TRBJ2-7
v_gene: TRBV29-1
abundance: .

CDR3nt: TGTGCCAGCAGCTTGGCGGGCCGGGGTCAGCCCCAGCATTTT
CDR3aa: CASSLAGRGQPQHF
d_gene: .
j_gene: TRBJ1-5
v_gene: TRBV7-8
abundance: few

CDR3nt: TGTGCCAGCAGCCAAGAGTTTGCGGGATCCGATGAGCAGTTCTTC
CDR3aa: CASSQEFAGSDEQFF
d_gene: .
j_gene: TRBJ2-1
v_gene: TRBV3-1
abundance: .

CDR3nt: TGTGCCAGCAGTTTTCGTCCCTACGAGCAGTACTTC
CDR3aa: CASSFRPYEQYF
d_gene: .
j_gene: TRBJ2-7
v_gene: TRBV6-2/TRBV6-3
abundance: .

CDR3nt: TGCAGTGCTAGAGGCCCCCGGACTAGCGGAAGCACAGATACGCAGTATTTT
CDR3aa: CSARGPRTSGSTDTQYF
d_gene: TRBD2
j_gene: TRBJ2-3
v_gene: TRBV20-1
abundance: .

CDR3nt: TGTGCCAGCAGTGGCCCAGTAGCGGGAGGTACGACCCAGTACTTC
CDR3aa: CASSGPVAGGTTQYF
d_gene: TRBD2
j_gene: TRBJ2-5
v_gene: TRBV6-1
abundance: .

CDR3nt: TGTGCCAGCAGCTCCCCGTCGGGGAGGTGGGATGAAAAACTGTTTTTT
CDR3aa: CASSSPSGRWDEKLFF
d_gene: .
j_gene: TRBJ1-4
v_gene: TRBV7-2
abundance: few

CDR3nt: TGCAGTGCTAGAGACCGTCGGGAGACCCAGTACTTC
CDR3aa: CSARDRRETQYF
d_gene: .
j_gene: TRBJ2-5
v_gene: TRBV20-1
abundance: .